One sample yielded the 2 T cell receptor beta chains listed below, sequenced in a study of blood T cell repertoires in COVID-19. Using immunoSEQ multiplex PCR, the repertoire was profiled, and TCRdb retains in-frame clones only, with some absent. The profile shows some 150,000 clones, 75% to 90% of them singletons. Material for sequencing was peripheral blood. These receptor sequences come from a man in his fifties or sixties with acute or convalescent COVID-19.

The chain employs TRBV6-6 and TRBJ2-7; a possible D gene is TRBD1 (6 bases). This CDR3 has 12 amino acids. V gave up 10 bases and J gave up 4 bases, with 14 bases separating them. Germline V gene data show CDR1 as MNHNY and CDR2 as SVGAGI (reference sequence). The CDR3 region is CATERDTYEQYF. The CDR3 DNA follows: TGTGCCACCGAACGGGACACATACGAGCAGTACTTC.

This clone was counted once. V usage is TRBV12-3 or TRBV12-4 and J usage is TRBJ2-4, with 7 bases matching TRBD1. The CDR3 has 13 amino acids. The J segment lost 6 bases and the V segment lost 6 bases, leaving 5 bases of the junction unmatched. The CDR3 bases are TGTGCCAGCAGGACAGGGTTGGTAAACATTCAGTACTTC. It encodes CASRTGLVNIQYF.